This entry is about one T cell receptor beta chain. This specimen comes from a study of blood T cell repertoires in COVID-19. At the level of the study: Acute and convalescent COVID-19 specimens originated in the United States, Italy and Spain.

Using immunoSEQ multiplex PCR, the repertoire was profiled, and TCRdb retains in-frame clones only, with some absent. The sample has 55,000 to 75,000 clones, about 80% seen once. This CDR3 region has 13 residues. Germline CDR1 is MNHEY and CDR2 is SMNVEV (reference sequence). V lost 2 bases and J lost 4, with 9 bases in between. Sample: peripheral blood. The rearrangement links TRBV27 to TRBJ2-7; no clear D. The source of this sequence is a man older than 75 with active or convalescent COVID-19. Written as DNA, the CDR3 is TGTGCCAGCAGTTTAAAATCCGGGTACGAGCAGTACTTC. Translated: CASSLKSGYEQYF.